One and the same sample provided the 20 T cell receptor beta chains below, sequenced in a study of T cell responses to AZD1222 COVID-19 vaccine. Sequencing was performed with immunoSEQ multiplex PCR; in TCRdb, only in-frame clones are kept and a portion is missing. The sample records over 150,000 clones, approximately 88% being singletons. The starting material was peripheral blood, obtained 28 days after the second AZD1222 dose. Source of these receptors: an adult who received the AZD1222 COVID-19 vaccine.

The chain links TRBV2 to TRBJ2-5; possible D gene TRBD1, 7 bases. V was cut by 10 bases and J by 9 bases, with 24 bases left in between. This CDR3 region has 14 residues. Germline values: CDR1 SNHLY, CDR2 FYNNEI. The CDR3 sequence is CATGNGGQSSSQYF. CDR3 bases: TGTGCCACCGGTAACGGGGGACAGTCAAGCTCCCAGTACTTC.

The chain recombines TRBV18 with TRBJ1-5, with 8 bases that match TRBD1. The CDR3 has 15 amino acids. Germline V lookup: CDR1 KGHSH, CDR2 LQKENI. V shed 2 bases and J 2 bases; nucleotides not matched to a gene: 2. DNA for the CDR3: TGTGCCAGCTCACCAGGACAGGGACGCAATCAGCCCCAGCATTTT. This encodes CASSPGQGRNQPQHF.

The table lists this clone with a count of one. The genes are TRBV6-1 and TRBJ1-2, with D hard to call. The CDR3 length is 15 residues. CDR1 and CDR2 from the germline V gene are MNHNS and SASEGT. V was clipped by 1 base and J by 4 bases, with 13 bases between them. CDR3 loop: CASSEGQVGTYGYTF. The CDR3 coding sequence is TGTGCCAGCAGTGAAGGTCAGGTCGGAACCTATGGCTACACCTTC.

The V gene is TRBV7-2, the J gene TRBJ1-1; no definite D call. In germline, CDR1 is SGHTA, CDR2 FQGNSA. The CDR3 is 13 amino acids. With 2 bases removed from V and 3 bases from J, the gap between germline ends came to 7 bases. CDR3: CASSLLQDTEAFF. The CDR3 DNA sequence: TGTGCCAGCAGCTTACTCCAGGACACTGAAGCTTTCTTT.

The genes are TRBV6-2 or TRBV6-3 and TRBJ1-5, with D possibly matching TRBD1 (5 bases). CDR1 MNHEY and CDR2 SVGEGT come from the germline V gene. V gave up 2 bases and J gave up 2 bases, with 13 bases separating them. The CDR3 totals 16 residues. Here the CDR3 reads CASSYGGSVRNQPQHF. The CDR3 DNA is TGTGCCAGCAGTTACGGGGGTTCTGTCCGCAATCAGCCCCAGCATTTT.

This chain connects TRBV5-1 to TRBJ1-5, with D possibly being TRBD1 (6 bases). The CDR3 length is 15 residues. The germline V and J ends were trimmed by 4 bases and 4 bases, with 15 bases remaining between them. The V gene's germline CDR1 is SGHRS and CDR2 YFSETQ. The CDR3 nucleotides read TGCGCCAGCAGCGTCTCGGGGGGCGGGAATCAGCCCCAGCATTTT. Translating gives CASSVSGGGNQPQHF.

This clone was observed once. V usage is TRBV12-5 and J usage is TRBJ2-1; 10 bases are shared with TRBD2. The CDR3 totals 16 residues. With V trimmed by 3 bases and J by 3 bases, 5 bases remained unmatched. Germline V gene sequence: CDR1 LGHNT, CDR2 FRNRAP. For the CDR3, the DNA is TGTGCTAGTGGTTTCCCTTTAGCGGGGGGCTACAATGAGCAGTTCTTC. The encoded protein is CASGFPLAGGYNEQFF.

V gene TRBV19 combines with J gene TRBJ2-1; a weak D match, TRBD1 (5 bases). Germline values: CDR1 LNHDA, CDR2 SQIVND (reference sequence). Trimming stripped 4 bases from V and 5 bases from J, with 15 bases between. CDR3 length equals 15 residues. The CDR3 is CASSNKIDRNNEQFF. The CDR3 DNA is TGTGCCAGTAGTAACAAAATTGACAGAAACAATGAGCAGTTCTTC.

This chain joins TRBV6-6 and TRBJ2-7; TRBD1 or TRBD2 may be the D gene (5 bases each). Germline CDR1 reads MNHNY; CDR2 reads SVGAGI (reference sequence). The CDR3 is 13 amino acids. Trimming took 0 bases from V and 2 from J, leaving 5 bases between them. CDR3 sequence reads: CASSYSGAYEQYF. The DNA for the CDR3 is TGTGCCAGCAGTTACTCGGGGGCCTACGAGCAGTACTTC.

V and J are TRBV21-1 and TRBJ2-4; the table's D call of TRBD1 was not tested on the DNA. TRBV21-1 is reported as a pseudogene. The CDR3 runs 16 residues. CDR3 sequence: CASSKSTGSAKNIQYF. CDR3 nucleotides: TGTGCCAGCAGCAAATCGACAGGGTCAGCCAAAAACATTCAGTACTTC.

The chain links TRBV6-1 to TRBJ1-5, with TRBD1 identical over 7 bases. This CDR3 is built from 16 residues. The J segment lost 3 bases and the V segment lost 4 bases, leaving 9 bases of the junction unmatched. Looked up from germline, CDR1 is MNHNS and CDR2 is SASEGT. The CDR3 DNA reads TGTGCCAGCAGTGCCAGGATGGGACAGTACAATCAGCCCCAGCATTTT. It codes for CASSARMGQYNQPQHF.

The chain is built from TRBV19 and TRBJ1-5; possibly TRBD1 for D (6 bases). V gave up 6 bases and J gave up 1 base, with 19 bases separating them. Germline V gene data show CDR1 as LNHDA and CDR2 as SQIVND (reference sequence). The CDR3 is made up of 17 amino acids. This CDR3 is CASSRGAGERSNQPQHF. In DNA form, the CDR3 reads TGTGCCAGTAGCCGCGGGGCAGGGGAACGGAGCAATCAGCCCCAGCATTTT.

J is TRBJ1-2 and V is TRBV5-4; D is unresolved. V lost 0 bases, J lost 6 bases, and 6 bases lay in between. Germline V lookup: CDR1 SGHNT, CDR2 YYREEE (reference sequence). This CDR3 region has 12 residues. The CDR3, as DNA: TGTGCCAGCAGCTTGGGTTTGGATGGCTACACCTTC. Encoded protein: CASSLGLDGYTF.

The chain employs TRBV21-1 and TRBJ2-6; the table calls TRBD1, which could not be checked here. TRBV21-1 is tagged as a pseudogene. The CDR3 is made up of 19 amino acids. This CDR3 is CASSSPPGQGFSGANVLTF. CDR3 bases: TGTGCCAGCAGCAGTCCCCCGGGACAGGGGTTCTCTGGGGCCAACGTCCTGACTTTC.

The chain employs TRBV27 and TRBJ2-2; 7 bases agree with TRBD2. Per the germline V gene, CDR1 is MNHEY and CDR2 is SMNVEV (reference sequence). This CDR3 is 14 amino acids long. Unmatched junction bases numbered 4, after V lost 3 bases and J lost 6 bases. CDR3 residues: CASSFGAGAGELFF. CDR3 bases: TGTGCCAGCAGTTTCGGGGCGGGGGCCGGGGAGCTGTTTTTT.

The chain is built from TRBV18 and TRBJ2-7, with 7 bases fitting TRBD1. This CDR3 is 14 amino acids long. With 3 bases clipped from V and 3 bases from J, the junction kept 5 bases outside the gene matches. Germline V gives CDR1 KGHSH, CDR2 LQKENI. The CDR3 DNA reads as TGTGCCAGCTCACCGACCCGGGACAGCTACGAGCAGTACTTC. This translates into CASSPTRDSYEQYF.

This clone was seen only once. The rearrangement links TRBV2 to TRBJ1-5; D perhaps matches TRBD1 (5 bases). V was pared by 6 bases and J by 2 bases, with 14 bases between. Germline CDR1 reads SNHLY; CDR2 reads FYNNEI. This CDR3 comprises 15 residues. The CDR3 bases are TGTGCCAGCAGGGGGACGGGAGTTGGCAATCAGCCCCAGCATTTT. Translated, it gives CASRGTGVGNQPQHF.

This clone was seen once. The J gene is TRBJ2-7, the V gene TRBV6-5; perhaps TRBD1 as D (6 bases). This CDR3 comprises 15 residues. Trimming took off 5 bases at V and 1 base at J, with 15 bases between the two ends. Germline loops: CDR1 MNHEY, CDR2 SVGAGI. CDR3: CASSNQGSGSYEQYF. The CDR3 DNA reads TGTGCCAGCAGTAACCAGGGGTCTGGATCCTACGAGCAGTACTTC.

The CDR3 here is CSASVTGAPYEQYF. Written as DNA, the CDR3 is TGCAGTGCTAGTGTCACCGGGGCCCCCTACGAGCAGTACTTC. The chain uses TRBV20-1 and TRBJ2-7, with D possibly being TRBD1 or TRBD2 (5 bases each). The V gene lost 3 bases and the J gene lost 2 bases, with 14 bases spanning the gap. The CDR3 consists of 14 residues. Germline V lookup: CDR1 DFQATT, CDR2 SNEGSKA (reference sequence).

The chain couples TRBV19 to TRBJ1-1, with 12 bases aligning to TRBD1. The V gene's germline CDR1 is LNHDA and CDR2 SQIVND (reference sequence). The ends lost 6 bases at V and 7 bases at J; junction bases unmatched: 6. The CDR3 is 14 amino acids. CDR3 in DNA: TGTGCCAGTAGCCCGGGACAGGGGGCTAATGAAGCTTTCTTT. Amino acid sequence: CASSPGQGANEAFF.